The rows below give T cell receptor beta chains drawn from one sample of a study of T cell repertoires in cytomegalovirus infection. TCRdb fed the reads into MiXCR, producing one record per CDR3 protein. The sample contains hundreds of thousands of distinct CDR3 sequences, under 40% of which appear only once. Sequencing input: PBMCs. The receptors shown here come from a human donor in good health (CMV status not recorded). Some clones in this sample may be carry-over from other donors' samples. Both conserved end residues are part of each CDR3. The order of the fields is J gene, D gene, V gene, clone size, CDR3 DNA, CDR3 protein. A D gene is named only where the DNA matches it firmly. Not all rows give a size; the values are once, few, many and, for expanded clones, a class.

>TRBJ2-4|NA|TRBV4-1|NA
TGCGCCAGCAGCCAAGTCCGGGACCTAAAGGCGGCCAAAAACATTCAGTACTTC
CASSQVRDLKAAKNIQYF
>TRBJ2-1|TRBD2|TRBV7-2|NA
TGTGCCAGCAGCTTAGATAGCGGGGGTGGCTCCTACAATGAGCAGTTCTTC
CASSLDSGGGSYNEQFF
>TRBJ2-5|NA|TRBV7-2|NA
TGTGCCAGCAGCTTAAGACGGCTAGAGACCCAGTACTTC
CASSLRRLETQYF
>TRBJ1-2|NA|TRBV10-3|NA
TGTGCCATCAGTGATTCGGTTAGGGGTCAGCAAGGTGGCTACACCTTC
CAISDSVRGQQGGYTF
>TRBJ2-5|NA|TRBV7-9|many
TGTGCCAGCAGCTTAGCGGTGGGCCCGGAGACCCAGTACTTC
CASSLAVGPETQYF
>TRBJ2-5|TRBD2|TRBV5-6|few
TGTGCCAGCAGCACCCCGGGGGGCCAAGAGACCCAGTACTTC
CASSTPGGQETQYF
>TRBJ2-5|TRBD2|TRBV19|few
TGTGCCAGTAGTCGGACTAGCGGGGTCGAGACCCAGTACTTC
CASSRTSGVETQYF
>TRBJ1-5|NA|TRBV19|NA
TGTGCCAGTAATCCTGGGCACACCTCAGTTCCCCAGCATTTT
CASNPGHTSVPQHF
>TRBJ2-2|NA|TRBV7-8|many
TGTGCCAGCAGCCCCGAAGGACGGGGCACCGGGGAGCTGTTTTTT
CASSPEGRGTGELFF
>TRBJ1-4|NA|TRBV2|few
TGTGCCAGCAGGGAGGACGGAACAAATGAAAAACTGTTTTTT
CASREDGTNEKLFF
>TRBJ2-3|TRBD2|TRBV7-6|many
TGTGCCAGCAGCTCAGGACTAGGGGCAGTAAATACGCAGTATTTT
CASSSGLGAVNTQYF
>TRBJ1-2|TRBD1|TRBV7-2|NA
TGTGCCAGCAGCGGAAAACCGGGACAGAAAAACTATGGCTACACCTTC
CASSGKPGQKNYGYTF
>TRBJ2-7|NA|TRBV7-2|NA
TGTGCCAGCAGCCGCCAGGGGGGGCCCTACGAGCAGTACTTC
CASSRQGGPYEQYF
>TRBJ1-4|NA|TRBV28|few
TGTGCCAGCAGTTTAATGTCAGGGAATGAAAAACTGTTTTTT
CASSLMSGNEKLFF
>TRBJ2-1|NA|TRBV7-2|NA
TGTTCCAGCAGCTCTTACAGGGTGATTGGGTACAATGAGCAGTTCTTC
CSSSSYRVIGYNEQFF
>TRBJ2-7|NA|TRBV6-1|few
TGTGCCAGCAGCACCACCCACGACACCTCCTACGAGCAGTACTTC
CASSTTHDTSYEQYF
>TRBJ1-2|TRBD1|TRBV9|NA
TGTGCCAGAAGCGTGTTACAGGGGAACTATGGCTACACCTTC
CARSVLQGNYGYTF
>TRBJ1-6|TRBD1|TRBV7-6|few
TGTGCCAGCAGCTTAGCCTGGGACAGCCGCACCTATAATTCACCCCTCCACTTT
CASSLAWDSRTYNSPLHF
>TRBJ2-2|TRBD2|TRBV12-3/TRBV12-4|NA
TGTGCCAGCAGGACCGGGACTAGCGGGGGGGCGGGAACCGGGGAGCTGTTTTTT
CASRTGTSGGAGTGELFF
>TRBJ1-5|TRBD1|TRBV27|few
TGTGCCAGCAGTCGCCAGGGACAGGGGGCTCGGCAGCCCCAGCATTTT
CASSRQGQGARQPQHF
>TRBJ1-5|NA|TRBV7-2|few
TGTGCCAGCACTGGAGGGGCTGAGCAGCCCCAGCATTTT
CASTGGAEQPQHF
>TRBJ2-2|TRBD2|TRBV12-3/TRBV12-4|many
TGTGCCAGCAGCGTACTAGCGGGGGTCACCGGGGAGCTGTTTTTT
CASSVLAGVTGELFF
>TRBJ1-1|NA|TRBV5-5|NA
TGTGCCAGCACCCGTTGGGGGGCGATGAACACTGAAGCTTTCTTT
CASTRWGAMNTEAFF
>TRBJ2-7|TRBD1|TRBV7-2|many
TGTGCCAGCAGCTCTCCTCCGGGACAGCGCTCCTACGAGCAGTACTTC
CASSSPPGQRSYEQYF
>TRBJ2-5|TRBD2|TRBV11-2|few
TGTGCCAGCAGCCATGCGGGGGACCACGACCGAGAGACCCAGTACTTC
CASSHAGDHDRETQYF
>TRBJ2-3|TRBD2|TRBV7-2|NA
TGTGCCAGCAGCCACGTGGGGGCTAGCGGGGGTTCTCCGCAGTATTTT
CASSHVGASGGSPQYF
>TRBJ2-5|NA|TRBV19|NA
TGTGCCAGTAGTATAGATTTGTGGCAGGGAGGAGAGACCCAGTACTTC
CASSIDLWQGGETQYF
>TRBJ1-4|TRBD1|TRBV7-6|NA
TGTGCCAGCAGCGCACAGGGGGCGGCTAATGAAAAACTGTTTTTT
CASSAQGAANEKLFF
>TRBJ2-7|NA|TRBV5-1|NA
TGCGCCAGCAGCTTGGAATGGGGCGAGCAGTACTTC
CASSLEWGEQYF
>TRBJ2-1|TRBD1|TRBV4-3|NA
TGCGCCAGCAGCCAAAAGCCATCCGGGACAGGTGTTTCCTACAATGAGCAGTTCTTC
CASSQKPSGTGVSYNEQFF
>TRBJ1-3|TRBD1|TRBV6-2/TRBV6-3|once
TGTGCCAGCAGCCGCAGGGGGCGAAGTGGAAACACCATATATTTT
CASSRRGRSGNTIYF
>TRBJ1-6|TRBD1|TRBV11-3|few
TGTGCCAACACCGGGACAGCGGGAAAAAATTCACCCCTCCACTTT
CANTGTAGKNSPLHF
>TRBJ2-1|TRBD1|TRBV29-1|NA
TGCAGCGTTGAAGGGCAGGGGGCGATGGATGAGCAGTTCTTC
CSVEGQGAMDEQFF
>TRBJ1-2|NA|TRBV30|NA
TGTGCCTGGAGGACAGGACTCTTCTACACCTTC
CAWRTGLFYTF
>TRBJ1-5|NA|TRBV6-5|few
TGTGCCAGCAGTTCTCTAGGGACCCGGTTACGGGATCAGCCCCAGCATTTT
CASSSLGTRLRDQPQHF
>TRBJ2-1|NA|TRBV6-8|NA
TGTGCCAGACTCCCACTAGGGGGGGCCCGGGGGTTGGATGAGCAGTTCTTC
CARLPLGGARGLDEQFF
>TRBJ2-5|NA|TRBV7-9|NA
TGTGCCAGCAGCTTAATAACGCCTTCACTGATGGAGACCCAGTACTTC
CASSLITPSLMETQYF
>TRBJ2-5|TRBD1|TRBV13|NA
TGTGCCAGCAGCTCGGGACAGGATATCCAGTACTTC
CASSSGQDIQYF
>TRBJ2-2|NA|TRBV4-3|NA
TGCGCCAGCAGCCAAGATTTAGGGGGGGGGCCGATTACCGGGGAGCTGTTTTTT
CASSQDLGGGPITGELFF
>TRBJ1-4|NA|TRBV7-9|few
TGTGCCAGCAGCGACTTCGACACAGGGATCGATGAAAAACTGTTTTTT
CASSDFDTGIDEKLFF
>TRBJ2-1|NA|TRBV5-1|few
TGCGCCAGCAGCCCCCGGGAAGGGGGCAATGAGCAGTTCTTC
CASSPREGGNEQFF
>TRBJ1-1|TRBD1|TRBV12-5|few
TGTGCTAGTGACCGGGACAGGGTCCCCACTGAAGCTTTCTTT
CASDRDRVPTEAFF
>TRBJ1-5|NA|TRBV29-1|NA
TGCAGCGTTGGGGCAGATAGCAATCAGCCCCAGCATTTT
CSVGADSNQPQHF
>TRBJ1-2|TRBD1|TRBV27|NA
TGTGCCAGCAGTTATGACAGGGCCTTGGGGGGCTACACCTTC
CASSYDRALGGYTF
>TRBJ1-2|NA|TRBV12-3/TRBV12-4|NA
TGTGCCAGCAGTCTGGGGGAAGGACATAATGGCTACACCTTC
CASSLGEGHNGYTF
>TRBJ2-1|NA|TRBV7-7|many
TGTGCCAGCAGCTTGGAAGGGTTTAGCTCCTACAATGAGCAGTTCTTC
CASSLEGFSSYNEQFF